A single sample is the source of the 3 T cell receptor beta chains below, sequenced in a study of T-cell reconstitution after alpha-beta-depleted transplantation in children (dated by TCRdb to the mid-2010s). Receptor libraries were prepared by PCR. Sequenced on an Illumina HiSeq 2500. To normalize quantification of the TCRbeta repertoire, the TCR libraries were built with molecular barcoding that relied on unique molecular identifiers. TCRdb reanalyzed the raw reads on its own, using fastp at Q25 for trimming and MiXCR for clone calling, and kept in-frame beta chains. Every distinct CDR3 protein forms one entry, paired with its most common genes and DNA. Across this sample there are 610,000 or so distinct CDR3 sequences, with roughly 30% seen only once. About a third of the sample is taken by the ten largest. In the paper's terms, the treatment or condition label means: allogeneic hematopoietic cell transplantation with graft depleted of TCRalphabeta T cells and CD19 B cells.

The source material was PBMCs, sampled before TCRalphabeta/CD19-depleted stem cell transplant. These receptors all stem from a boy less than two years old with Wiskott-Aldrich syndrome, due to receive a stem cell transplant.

CDR3 nucleotides: TGCAGTGCTACCCCGCTAGCGGGACCATACAATGAGCAGTTCTTC. Translation: CSATPLAGPYNEQFF. The chain couples TRBV20-1 to TRBJ2-1; 9 bases map to TRBD2. Per germline, CDR1 DFQATT and CDR2 SNEGSKA (reference sequence). The CDR3 is 15 amino acids. After removal of 4 bases from V and 4 bases from J, the junction contained 8 bases not matched to a gene.

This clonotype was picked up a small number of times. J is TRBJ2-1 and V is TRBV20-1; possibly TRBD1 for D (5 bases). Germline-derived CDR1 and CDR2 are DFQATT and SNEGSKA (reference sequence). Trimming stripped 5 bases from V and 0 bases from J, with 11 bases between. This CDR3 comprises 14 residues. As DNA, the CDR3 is TGCAGTGCTTTGGACACGAGCTCCTACAATGAGCAGTTCTTC. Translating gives CSALDTSSYNEQFF.

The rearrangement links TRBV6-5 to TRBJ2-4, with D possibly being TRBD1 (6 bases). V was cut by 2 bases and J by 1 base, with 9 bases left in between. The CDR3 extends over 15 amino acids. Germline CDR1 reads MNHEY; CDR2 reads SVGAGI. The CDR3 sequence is CASSYSQGAKNIQYF. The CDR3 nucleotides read TGTGCCAGCAGTTACAGTCAGGGGGCCAAAAACATTCAGTACTTC.